This TCR beta chain derives from a study of blood T cell repertoires in COVID-19. Study in general: Both acute and convalescent COVID-19 samples were obtained from the United States, Italy and Spain. PBMCs, B-cell-depleted T cells, or T cells were the source of the cDNA or gDNA that made up the material.

Deletions cut 4 bases from V and 12 bases from J, with 16 bases between. This CDR3 contains 12 residues. The germline CDR1 and CDR2 sequences are SGHDN and FVKESK. Original analysis: Cell counts per sample came from amplifying reference gene primers. TCRdb keeps only in-frame clones here, not all; method: immunoSEQ multiplex PCR. The V and J calls and clone size come from that table; D and trimming were worked out from the DNA. Of about 280,000 clones listed, around 90% are singletons. The chain combines TRBV14 with TRBJ2-7; TRBD2 is a possible D gene (6 bases). The sequence was collected from a man between 45 and 60 years old with acute or convalescent COVID-19. The sequenced sample consisted of peripheral blood. As DNA, the CDR3 is TGTGCCAGCAGCCCGGGGACTTTGGTTCGGTACTTC. This sequence encodes CASSPGTLVRYF.